This T cell receptor (beta chain) originates from a study of shared clonotypes between healthy human individuals. Background on the study: Each donor had three CD4 naive, three CD4 memory, two CD8 naive and one CD8 memory plate.

Germline V gives CDR1 SGHRS, CDR2 YFSETQ. V lost 3 bases, J lost 0 bases, and 5 bases stayed unmatched. This CDR3 spans 15 amino acids. In the study's own analysis: ImmunoSEQ supplied junction-only sequences lacking quality scores, so filtering was different. TCRdb's table, derived via immunoSEQ multiplex PCR, lists solely in-frame clones and lacks some. V and J calls and clone size are as listed in that table; D and trimming were resolved from the DNA. The sample contains about 2.4 million clones, under 95% of which appear only once. Concerning this clone: The sample holds other DNA sequences that translate to the same CDR3.

The chain uses TRBV5-1 and TRBJ2-5; 7 bases agree with TRBD1. The receptor comes from a man younger than 30 in good health. Some clones in this sample may be carry-over from other donors' samples. Sequencing used naive CD4+ T cells from PBMCs. Specified subset: CD45RA+ positively selected. The CDR3 bases are TGCGCCAGCAGCTCCGGGACAGCGTACCAAGAGACCCAGTACTTC. Translating it yields CASSSGTAYQETQYF.